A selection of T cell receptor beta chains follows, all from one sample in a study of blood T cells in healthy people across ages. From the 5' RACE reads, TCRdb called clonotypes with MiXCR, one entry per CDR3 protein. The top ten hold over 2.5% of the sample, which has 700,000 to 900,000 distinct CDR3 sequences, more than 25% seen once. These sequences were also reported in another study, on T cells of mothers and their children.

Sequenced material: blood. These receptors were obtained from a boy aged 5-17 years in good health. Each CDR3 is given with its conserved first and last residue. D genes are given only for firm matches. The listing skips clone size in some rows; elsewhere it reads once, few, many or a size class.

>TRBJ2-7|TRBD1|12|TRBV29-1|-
CSIRQGVYEQYF
TGCAGCATCCGACAGGGGGTGTACGAGCAGTACTTC
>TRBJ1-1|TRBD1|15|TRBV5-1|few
CASSLERTGDTEAFF
TGCGCCAGCAGCTTGGAGAGGACAGGGGACACTGAAGCTTTCTTT
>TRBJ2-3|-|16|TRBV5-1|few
CASSFVGGDKGDTQYF
TGCGCCAGCAGCTTCGTGGGAGGGGACAAGGGAGATACGCAGTATTTT
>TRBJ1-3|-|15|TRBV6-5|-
CASSYWGVTGNTIYF
TGTGCCAGCAGTTATTGGGGGGTTACTGGAAACACCATATATTTT
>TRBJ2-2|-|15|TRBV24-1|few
CATSGPRGVTGELFF
TGTGCCACCAGTGGCCCCCGAGGGGTCACCGGGGAGCTGTTTTTT
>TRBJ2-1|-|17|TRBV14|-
CASSPSVGAGSYNEQFF
TGTGCCAGCAGCCCGTCGGTGGGGGCGGGCTCCTACAATGAGCAGTTCTTC
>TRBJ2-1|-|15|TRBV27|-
CASSLSRSSYNEQFF
TGTGCCAGCAGTTTGTCCAGGAGCTCCTACAATGAGCAGTTCTTC
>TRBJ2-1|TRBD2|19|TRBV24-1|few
CATSDPGLAGGQNYNEQFF
TGTGCCACCAGTGATCCGGGACTAGCGGGGGGGCAGAACTACAATGAGCAGTTCTTC
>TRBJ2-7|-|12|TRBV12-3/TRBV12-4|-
CASSGPTGEQYF
TGTGCCAGCTCCGGTCCCACTGGTGAGCAGTACTTC
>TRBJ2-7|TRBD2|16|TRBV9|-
CASSERVTSNPYEQYF
TGTGCCAGCAGCGAGCGGGTGACTAGCAACCCCTACGAGCAGTACTTC
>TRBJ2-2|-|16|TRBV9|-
CASSTLGRAAIGELFF
TGTGCCAGCAGCACCTTGGGAAGGGCGGCAATCGGGGAGCTGTTTTTT
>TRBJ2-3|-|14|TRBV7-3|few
CASSDLAYTDTQYF
TGTGCCAGCAGCGACCTAGCGTACACAGATACGCAGTATTTT
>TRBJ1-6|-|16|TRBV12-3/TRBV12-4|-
CASTTRISSYNSPLHF
TGTGCCAGCACCACCAGGATCAGCTCCTATAATTCACCCCTCCACTTT
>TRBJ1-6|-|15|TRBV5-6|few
CASSFGSLGNSPLHF
TGTGCCAGCAGCTTTGGGTCCTTAGGAAATTCACCCCTCCACTTT
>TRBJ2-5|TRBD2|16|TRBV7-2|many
CASSPLAIAGFETQYF
TGTGCCAGCAGCCCCCTTGCTATAGCGGGGTTTGAGACCCAGTACTTC
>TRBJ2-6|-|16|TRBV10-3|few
CATLDGRGSGANVLTF
TGTGCCACCCTAGACGGTAGGGGCTCTGGGGCCAACGTCCTGACTTTC
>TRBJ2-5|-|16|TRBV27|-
CASSHGQGTYQETQYF
TGTGCCAGCAGTCACGGCCAGGGGACGTACCAAGAGACCCAGTACTTC
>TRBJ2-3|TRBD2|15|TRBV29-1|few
CSVDLLTSGTDTQYF
TGCAGCGTTGACCTACTGACTAGCGGCACAGATACGCAGTATTTT
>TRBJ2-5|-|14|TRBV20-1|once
CSATDGGRRETQYF
TGCAGTGCTACCGACGGGGGTCGAAGGGAGACCCAGTACTTC
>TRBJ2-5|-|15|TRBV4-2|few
CASSQDPRPQETQYF
TGTGCCAGCAGCCAAGATCCCCGCCCCCAAGAGACCCAGTACTTC
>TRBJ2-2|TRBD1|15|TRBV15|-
CATSRDFRGPTELFF
TGTGCCACCAGCAGAGATTTCAGGGGGCCGACGGAGCTGTTTTTT
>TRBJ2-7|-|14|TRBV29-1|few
CSVGRTASSYEQYF
TGCAGCGTTGGCCGGACAGCTTCTTCCTACGAGCAGTACTTC
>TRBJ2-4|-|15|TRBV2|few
CASSGPKGAKNIQYF
TGTGCCAGCAGTGGCCCGAAGGGAGCCAAAAACATTCAGTACTTC
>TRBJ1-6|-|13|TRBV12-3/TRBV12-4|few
CASNPSGGSPLHF
TGTGCCAGCAATCCCTCGGGAGGGTCACCCCTCCACTTT
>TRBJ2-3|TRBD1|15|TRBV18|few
CASSQRRTGSDTQYF
TGTGCCAGCTCACAAAGAAGGACAGGGTCAGATACGCAGTATTTT
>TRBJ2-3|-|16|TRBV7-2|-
CASSLASGPSTDTQYF
TGTGCCAGCAGCTTAGCCAGCGGTCCTAGCACAGATACGCAGTATTTT
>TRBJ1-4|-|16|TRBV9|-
CASSVGPGSANEKLFF
TGTGCCAGCAGCGTGGGACCGGGGTCAGCTAATGAAAAACTGTTTTTT
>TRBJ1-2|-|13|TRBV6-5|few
CASSYSKQTGDTF
TGTGCCAGCAGTTACTCGAAGCAGACTGGTGACACCTTC
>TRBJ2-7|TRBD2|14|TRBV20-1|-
CSASGGLAGDEQYF
TGCAGTGCTAGTGGAGGACTAGCGGGGGACGAGCAGTACTTC
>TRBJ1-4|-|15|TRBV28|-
CASSPPAGGKEKLFF
TGTGCCAGCAGTCCTCCAGCGGGGGGGAAAGAAAAACTGTTTTTT
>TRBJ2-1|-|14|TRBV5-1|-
CASSSQPSRNEQFF
TGCGCCAGCAGCTCTCAACCTTCGCGCAATGAGCAGTTCTTC
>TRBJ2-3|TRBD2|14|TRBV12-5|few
CAIRGTSGQDTQYF
TGTGCTATCAGAGGGACTAGCGGTCAGGATACGCAGTATTTT
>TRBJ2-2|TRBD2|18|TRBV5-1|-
CASSLRLAAFANTGELFF
TGCGCCAGCAGCTTGAGACTAGCGGCTTTCGCGAACACCGGGGAGCTGTTTTTT
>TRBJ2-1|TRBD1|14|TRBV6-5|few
CASSFGQGASEQFF
TGTGCCAGCAGTTTCGGACAGGGGGCAAGTGAGCAGTTCTTC
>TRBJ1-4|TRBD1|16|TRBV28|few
CASSWGQTSTNEKLFF
TGTGCCAGCAGTTGGGGACAGACCTCAACTAATGAAAAACTGTTTTTT
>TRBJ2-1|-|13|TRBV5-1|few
CASSLELHSEQFF
TGCGCCAGCAGCTTGGAATTGCACTCTGAGCAGTTCTTC
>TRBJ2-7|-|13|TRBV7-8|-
CASSLGMVYEQYF
TGTGCCAGCAGCTTAGGAATGGTCTACGAGCAGTACTTC
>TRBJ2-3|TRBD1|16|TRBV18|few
CASSQIDRESTDTQYF
TGTGCCAGCTCACAAATAGACAGGGAGAGCACAGATACGCAGTATTTT
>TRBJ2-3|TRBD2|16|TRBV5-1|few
CASNRFSGGETDTQYF
TGCGCCAGCAATCGGTTTAGCGGGGGAGAAACAGATACGCAGTATTTT
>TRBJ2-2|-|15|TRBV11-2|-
CASSAVGQNTGELFF
TGTGCCAGCAGCGCAGTCGGACAGAACACCGGGGAGCTGTTTTTT
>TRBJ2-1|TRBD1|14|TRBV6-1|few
CAGGTGGSYNEQFF
TGTGCCGGGGGGACAGGGGGCTCCTACAATGAGCAGTTCTTC